A selection of T cell receptor beta chains follows, all from one sample in a study of cytomegalovirus exposure and HLA in healthy donors. Only in-frame clones appear in the TCRdb table, and some are missing; sequencing was by immunoSEQ multiplex PCR. The sample contains about 180,000 clones, over 70% of which appear only once. Sequenced material: PBMCs. The receptors were sampled from a male donor in good health and CMV-seronegative. CDR3s include the opening cysteine and the closing phenylalanine or tryptophan. A D gene is named only where the DNA matches it firmly. The size of a clone is reported for some rows only, either as once, few or many, or as a class for expanded clones.

DNA: TGTGCCAGCACCTCCGGGACTAGCGCCTTCGATGAGCAGTTCTTC; CDR3: CASTSGTSAFDEQFF; length: 15; size: NA; V: TRBV28; D: TRBD2; J: TRBJ2-1
DNA: TGCGCCAGCAGCTTACGCTCGGGACAGGGGCTTTCTGGGGCCAACGTCCTGACTTTC; CDR3: CASSLRSGQGLSGANVLTF; length: 19; size: NA; V: TRBV5-1; D: TRBD1; J: TRBJ2-6
DNA: TGCGCCAGCAGCTCCCTAAGCGGGGGGGAACAAGAGACCCAGTACTTC; CDR3: CASSSLSGGEQETQYF; length: 16; size: NA; V: TRBV5-1; D: TRBD2; J: TRBJ2-5
DNA: TGTGCCAGCAACGACGTGCTAGCGGAGTACAATGAGCAGTTCTTC; CDR3: CASNDVLAEYNEQFF; length: 15; size: NA; V: TRBV28; D: TRBD2; J: TRBJ2-1
DNA: TGTGCCAGCAGAGCTAGCGGGAGTCGGTACGAGCAGTACTTC; CDR3: CASRASGSRYEQYF; length: 14; size: NA; V: TRBV6-5; D: TRBD2; J: TRBJ2-7
DNA: TGTGCCAGCAGCCGTCGGGTCAATTCCTACAATGAGCAGTTCTTC; CDR3: CASSRRVNSYNEQFF; length: 15; size: NA; V: TRBV5-4; D: NA; J: TRBJ2-1
DNA: TGTGCCAGCAGCTTAGACACCTATGGCTACACCTTC; CDR3: CASSLDTYGYTF; length: 12; size: NA; V: TRBV7-2; D: NA; J: TRBJ1-2
DNA: TGCAGCGTGGTCAGGACAGGGGAACTCACAGATACGCAGTATTTT; CDR3: CSVVRTGELTDTQYF; length: 15; size: NA; V: TRBV29-1; D: TRBD1; J: TRBJ2-3
DNA: TGCGCCAGCAAGACAGGTGCCCGCACAGATACGCAGTATTTT; CDR3: CASKTGARTDTQYF; length: 14; size: NA; V: TRBV10-2; D: NA; J: TRBJ2-3
DNA: TGCGCCAGCAGCCCCCCGGGCGGGGAAGCTGGAAACACCATATATTTT; CDR3: CASSPPGGEAGNTIYF; length: 16; size: NA; V: TRBV4-1; D: NA; J: TRBJ1-3
DNA: TGCGCCAGCAGCCAAGGCCTCCCTCCGGGACAGCCTTTCTATGGCTACACCTTC; CDR3: CASSQGLPPGQPFYGYTF; length: 18; size: NA; V: TRBV4-1; D: TRBD1; J: TRBJ1-2
DNA: TGCAGCGTTCGTGGCACAGATACGCAGTATTTT; CDR3: CSVRGTDTQYF; length: 11; size: NA; V: TRBV29-1; D: NA; J: TRBJ2-3
DNA: TGTGCCAGCAGCTGGGGACATAACTACGAGCAGTACTTC; CDR3: CASSWGHNYEQYF; length: 13; size: once; V: TRBV7-8; D: NA; J: TRBJ2-7
DNA: TGTGCCAGCAGCCGAGCGGGAGTTCTCGCAGATACGCAGTATTTT; CDR3: CASSRAGVLADTQYF; length: 15; size: once; V: TRBV6-6; D: TRBD2; J: TRBJ2-3
DNA: TGTGCCAGCAGTTACTCCCCCGGGACACATTACAATGAGCAGTTCTTC; CDR3: CASSYSPGTHYNEQFF; length: 16; size: NA; V: TRBV6-6; D: NA; J: TRBJ2-1
DNA: TGTGCCAGCAGCATCGGACAGGGGGAGTTTTATAACTATGGCTACACCTTC; CDR3: CASSIGQGEFYNYGYTF; length: 17; size: NA; V: TRBV9; D: TRBD1; J: TRBJ1-2
DNA: TGTGCCAGCAGCCCAACAGAGTTAGCTAACTATGGCTACACCTTC; CDR3: CASSPTELANYGYTF; length: 15; size: NA; V: TRBV9; D: NA; J: TRBJ1-2
DNA: TGTGCCAGCAGCCTAGGGGGGGCGGCGGAGACCCAGTACTTC; CDR3: CASSLGGAAETQYF; length: 14; size: NA; V: TRBV5-4; D: NA; J: TRBJ2-5
DNA: TGTGCCAGCACCGTGACAGGGGCGGGAAATGAGCAGTTCTTC; CDR3: CASTVTGAGNEQFF; length: 14; size: NA; V: TRBV7-2; D: TRBD1; J: TRBJ2-1
DNA: TGTGCCAGCAGCTTGGCAGGGGGCGGAGGCTACACCTTC; CDR3: CASSLAGGGGYTF; length: 13; size: NA; V: TRBV5-4; D: TRBD1; J: TRBJ1-2
DNA: TGCAGCGCCTCGGTTAGCGTAGAATACAATGAGCAGTTCTTC; CDR3: CSASVSVEYNEQFF; length: 14; size: NA; V: TRBV29-1; D: NA; J: TRBJ2-1
DNA: TGTGCCAGCAGTTTGGGAGCCCTCGGACAGGGTAACTACGAGCAGTACTTC; CDR3: CASSLGALGQGNYEQYF; length: 17; size: NA; V: TRBV28; D: TRBD1; J: TRBJ2-7
DNA: TGTGCCAGCAGTTTTCCCCAGGACAATCAGCCCCAGCATTTT; CDR3: CASSFPQDNQPQHF; length: 14; size: once; V: TRBV28; D: NA; J: TRBJ1-5
DNA: TGTGCCTGGAGTGGATCGAAGGGACAGAGAGCTTTCTTT; CDR3: CAWSGSKGQRAFF; length: 13; size: NA; V: TRBV30; D: TRBD1; J: TRBJ1-1
DNA: TGTGCCACCAGCAGCCCACTTAGAGGGTACGATCAGCCCCAGCATTTT; CDR3: CATSSPLRGYDQPQHF; length: 16; size: NA; V: TRBV15; D: NA; J: TRBJ1-5
DNA: TGTGCCAGCAGCTTCCTCTACGCGGGGGCTAGCGGGAGCGGCACCGGGGAGCTGTTTTTT; CDR3: CASSFLYAGASGSGTGELFF; length: 20; size: NA; V: TRBV13; D: TRBD2; J: TRBJ2-2